A selection of T cell receptor beta chains follows, all from one sample in a study of technical replicates of blood from several donors. TCRdb keeps only in-frame clones here, not all; method: immunoSEQ multiplex PCR. This table has around 65,000 clones, 80% to 90% appearing once. The sequencing sample was made of PBMCs. The origin of the receptors is a human donor in good health. Some clones in this sample may be carry-over from other donors' samples. The CDR3 runs from the conserved cysteine through the conserved F or W. The D gene is left open where the match is weak. A row's size may be missing; if present it is once, few, many or a size class.

TRBV9,TRBD1,once,TRBJ2-2,CASSVGQGGTGELFF,TGTGCCAGCAGCGTAGGACAGGGGGGCACCGGGGAGCTGTTTTTT
TRBV27,.,.,TRBJ2-3,CASRWQGTDTQYF,TGTGCCAGCAGGTGGCAGGGAACCGATACGCAGTATTTT
TRBV6-1,.,once,TRBJ1-2,CASSVDTHYGYTF,TGTGCCAGCAGTGTTGACACCCACTATGGCTACACCTTC
TRBV6-5,TRBD2,.,TRBJ2-1,CASSYGTRGSEQFF,TGTGCCAGCAGTTACGGGACTAGGGGCAGTGAGCAGTTCTTC
TRBV6-5,TRBD2,.,TRBJ2-2,CASSSREMNTGELFF,TGTGCCAGCAGTTCGCGGGAGATGAACACCGGGGAGCTGTTTTTT
TRBV10-3,TRBD2,.,TRBJ2-1,CAISESVSGSTGEQFF,TGTGCCATCAGTGAGTCGGTTAGCGGGAGTACGGGGGAGCAGTTCTTC
TRBV6-1,TRBD1,.,TRBJ1-6,CASSEGQGAGNSPLHF,TGTGCCAGCAGTGAAGGTCAGGGGGCGGGTAATTCACCCCTCCACTTT
TRBV11-3,TRBD2,once,TRBJ2-2,CASSPRGSNTGELFF,TGTGCCAGCAGCCCGCGGGGGTCAAACACCGGGGAGCTGTTTTTT
TRBV5-4,.,once,TRBJ2-3,CASSLAGGGNPRTDTQYF,TGTGCCAGCAGCTTGGCCGGTGGAGGGAATCCCCGCACAGATACGCAGTATTTT
TRBV5-6,.,.,TRBJ1-5,CASSLGQFSNQPQHF,TGTGCCAGCAGCTTAGGACAGTTTAGCAATCAGCCCCAGCATTTT
TRBV29-1,TRBD2,.,TRBJ2-1,CSAEGTSGSVNEQFF,TGCAGCGCCGAGGGGACTAGCGGGAGTGTAAATGAGCAGTTCTTC
TRBV28,TRBD2,.,TRBJ2-2,CASRSSGGAFGELFF,TGTGCCAGCAGGTCCAGCGGGGGGGCCTTCGGGGAGCTGTTTTTT
TRBV7-2,TRBD1,.,TRBJ1-1,CASSRDRGAGAEAFF,TGTGCCAGCAGCCGGGACAGGGGGGCCGGCGCTGAAGCTTTCTTT
TRBV7-9,.,.,TRBJ1-6,CASSFGGGGDSPLHF,TGTGCCAGCAGCTTTGGAGGTGGCGGGGATTCACCCCTCCACTTT
TRBV7-6,TRBD1,few,TRBJ2-2,CASSLRSGTGENTGELFF,TGTGCCAGCAGCCTACGATCCGGGACAGGGGAGAACACCGGGGAGCTGTTTTTT
TRBV4-2,TRBD1,.,TRBJ1-2,CASSQLIFVRDRTDYGYTF,TGTGCCAGCAGCCAATTAATATTCGTCCGGGACAGGACAGACTATGGCTACACCTTC
TRBV5-8,TRBD1,.,TRBJ2-5,CASTTRDRGETQYF,TGTGCCAGCACTACCCGGGACAGGGGTGAGACCCAGTACTTC
TRBV5-6,.,few,TRBJ2-1,CASSLFPRSDNEQFF,TGTGCCAGCAGCTTGTTTCCGAGAAGCGACAATGAGCAGTTCTTC
TRBV30,.,.,TRBJ2-3,CAWSPGTDTQYF,TGTGCCTGGAGCCCCGGCACAGATACGCAGTATTTT
TRBV7-9,TRBD2,.,TRBJ2-2,CASSHLAGENTGELFF,TGTGCCAGCAGCCACCTAGCGGGGGAGAACACCGGGGAGCTGTTTTTT
TRBV10-3,TRBD2,once,TRBJ2-3,CAISEAGLAANTQYF,TGTGCCATCAGTGAGGCGGGACTAGCGGCAAATACGCAGTATTTT
TRBV15,.,.,TRBJ2-5,CATSRDRKETQYF,TGTGCCACCAGCAGAGACAGGAAGGAGACCCAGTACTTC
TRBV27,.,.,TRBJ2-1,CASSLFGESSYNEQFF,TGTGCCAGCAGTTTATTCGGGGAAAGCTCCTACAATGAGCAGTTCTTC
TRBV5-6,.,.,TRBJ1-6,CASSFGTPGNSPLHF,TGTGCCAGCAGCTTCGGAACACCGGGGAATTCACCCCTCCACTTT
TRBV30,.,.,TRBJ2-7,CAWSGEVGGYEQYF,TGTGCCTGGAGTGGAGAGGTTGGAGGCTACGAGCAGTACTTC
TRBV7-8,.,.,TRBJ2-1,CASSFYDFGDNEQFF,TGTGCCAGCAGCTTTTATGACTTCGGGGACAATGAGCAGTTCTTC
TRBV4-3,.,.,TRBJ1-1,CASSRSEEDLYTEAFF,TGCGCCAGCAGCCGGTCGGAGGAGGATTTATACACTGAAGCTTTCTTT
TRBV6-1,.,once,TRBJ2-7,CASSVSVRDEQYF,TGTGCCAGCAGTGTAAGTGTCAGGGACGAGCAGTACTTC
TRBV18,TRBD1,.,TRBJ1-2,CASSLDREGYGYTF,TGTGCCAGCTCACTGGACAGGGAGGGCTATGGCTACACCTTC
TRBV11-1,.,.,TRBJ2-7,CASSLLGQRQYF,TGTGCCAGCAGCTTATTGGGACAACGGCAGTACTTC
TRBV11-2,.,.,TRBJ2-2,CASSLETGELFF,TGTGCCAGCAGCTTAGAAACAGGGGAGCTGTTTTTT
TRBV7-9,.,.,TRBJ1-1,CASSPTLNTEAFF,TGTGCCAGCAGCCCGACACTGAACACTGAAGCTTTCTTT
TRBV30,TRBD1,.,TRBJ1-2,CAWSDKGGLYGYTF,TGTGCCTGGAGTGATAAAGGGGGCTTATATGGCTACACCTTC
TRBV2,TRBD1,.,TRBJ2-7,CASGGQPYEQYF,TGTGCCAGCGGGGGACAGCCCTACGAGCAGTACTTC
TRBV5-1,.,.,TRBJ2-5,CASSYASQGQETQYF,TGCGCCAGCAGCTACGCATCACAGGGACAAGAGACCCAGTACTTC
TRBV10-3,.,.,TRBJ1-1,CAISSRGGTEAFF,TGTGCCATCAGTTCCCGGGGGGGAACTGAAGCTTTCTTT
TRBV11-3,.,.,TRBJ2-1,CASSDPLDSNEQFF,TGTGCCAGCAGCGACCCTCTGGACAGCAATGAGCAGTTCTTC
TRBV27,TRBD2,.,TRBJ2-1,CASRRLAGGQGGEQFF,TGTGCCAGCAGAAGACTAGCGGGGGGGCAGGGAGGTGAGCAGTTCTTC
TRBV11-2,TRBD1,.,TRBJ1-2,CASSWSWDRVYGYTF,TGTGCCAGCAGCTGGAGCTGGGACAGGGTCTATGGCTACACCTTC
TRBV5-1,TRBD2,.,TRBJ2-1,CASSRLAGAPNEQFF,TGCGCCAGCAGCCGACTAGCGGGAGCCCCCAATGAGCAGTTCTTC
TRBV19,.,.,TRBJ2-5,CASSIGRRAGETQYF,TGTGCCAGTAGTATAGGGAGGAGGGCGGGGGAGACCCAGTACTTC
TRBV7-9,.,once,TRBJ1-1,CASSLAVGGNTEAFF,TGTGCCAGCAGCCTGGCGGTGGGGGGGAACACTGAAGCTTTCTTT
TRBV4-3,.,few,TRBJ1-3,CASSQDRGFSGNTIYF,TGCGCCAGCAGCCAAGACCGGGGGTTTTCTGGAAACACCATATATTTT
TRBV27,.,.,TRBJ2-7,CASSLQGKGYEQYF,TGTGCCAGCAGTCTACAGGGTAAGGGGTACGAGCAGTACTTC
TRBV4-1,TRBD2,.,TRBJ2-1,CASSQELTSGGAGEQFF,TGCGCCAGCAGCCAAGAGCTTACTAGCGGGGGGGCGGGTGAGCAGTTCTTC
TRBV5-6,TRBD1,.,TRBJ1-2,CASGRQGNYGYTF,TGTGCCAGCGGAAGACAGGGCAACTATGGCTACACCTTC
TRBV7-2,TRBD2,.,TRBJ2-2,CASSLEERGIANTGELFF,TGTGCCAGCAGCTTAGAGGAGCGGGGGATAGCGAACACCGGGGAGCTGTTTTTT
TRBV30,TRBD1,.,TRBJ2-7,CAWSSDRGYEQYF,TGTGCCTGGAGTAGTGACAGGGGTTACGAGCAGTACTTC
TRBV7-9,TRBD1,.,TRBJ1-2,CASSFNDRGGYTF,TGTGCCAGCAGCTTCAACGACAGGGGCGGCTACACCTTC
TRBV15,.,.,TRBJ2-2,CATSRVRGELFF,TGTGCCACCAGCAGAGTGCGCGGGGAGCTGTTTTTT
TRBV9,.,.,TRBJ1-1,CASSAEAGAEAFF,TGTGCCAGCAGCGCCGAGGCAGGGGCTGAAGCTTTCTTT
TRBV21-1,.,.,TRBJ1-2,CASSNNLTAAPGYGYTF,TGTGCCAGCAGCAACAATTTAACGGCCGCGCCAGGCTATGGCTACACCTTC
TRBV6-1,.,.,TRBJ1-2,CASSETGLGYTF,TGTGCCAGCAGTGAAACAGGCCTGGGCTACACCTTC
TRBV4-1,TRBD1,.,TRBJ1-2,CASNLGTVANYGYTF,TGCGCCAGCAACTTGGGGACAGTAGCTAACTATGGCTACACCTTC
TRBV2,TRBD2,.,TRBJ2-2,CACPGTSGGRWTGELFF,TGTGCCTGCCCCGGGACTAGCGGGGGACGATGGACCGGGGAGCTGTTTTTT
TRBV23-1,TRBD1,.,TRBJ1-3,CASSQSKTGQGNTIYF,TGCGCCAGCAGTCAGTCCAAGACAGGGCAAGGAAACACCATATATTTT
TRBV15,.,.,TRBJ2-3,CATSPLRDLTDTQYF,TGTGCCACCAGCCCCCTTCGGGATCTCACAGATACGCAGTATTTT
TRBV28,.,.,TRBJ2-5,CASSRTVQETQYF,TGTGCCAGCAGTCGGACAGTTCAAGAGACCCAGTACTTC
TRBV30,TRBD1,.,TRBJ1-2,CAWDREWGYTF,TGTGCCTGGGACAGGGAGTGGGGCTACACCTTC
TRBV6-5,.,.,TRBJ1-5,CASSSYSNQPQHF,TGTGCCAGCAGTTCCTATAGCAATCAGCCCCAGCATTTT